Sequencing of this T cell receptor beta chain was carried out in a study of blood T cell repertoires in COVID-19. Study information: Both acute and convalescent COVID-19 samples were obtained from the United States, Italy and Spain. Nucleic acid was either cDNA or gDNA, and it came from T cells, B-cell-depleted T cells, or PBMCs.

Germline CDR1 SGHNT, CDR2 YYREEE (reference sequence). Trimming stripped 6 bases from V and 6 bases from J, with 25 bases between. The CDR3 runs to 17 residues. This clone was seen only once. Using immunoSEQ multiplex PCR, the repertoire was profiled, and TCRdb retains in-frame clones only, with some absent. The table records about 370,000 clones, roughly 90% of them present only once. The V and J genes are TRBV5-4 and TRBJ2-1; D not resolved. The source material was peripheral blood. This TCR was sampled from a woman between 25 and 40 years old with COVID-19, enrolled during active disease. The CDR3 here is CASTASIQIAVGNEQFF. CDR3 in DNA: TGTGCCAGCACCGCCTCAATTCAAATCGCGGTTGGCAATGAGCAGTTCTTC.